The rows below give T cell receptor beta chains drawn from one sample of a study of blood T cell repertoires in COVID-19. Only in-frame clones appear in the TCRdb table, and some are missing; sequencing was by immunoSEQ multiplex PCR. The sample shows around 140,000 clones, 88% of them seen only once. What was sequenced was peripheral blood. Source of these receptors: a man aged 55 to 69 with active or convalescent COVID-19. CDR3s include the opening cysteine and the closing phenylalanine or tryptophan. A D gene is named only where the DNA matches it firmly. The size entry is marked missing in some rows and otherwise reads once, few, many or a size class.

v_call	d_call	cdr3_length	j_call	clone_size	cdr3_nt	cdr3_aa
TRBV19	.	13	TRBJ2-7	.	TGTGCCAGTTCGGCGGCGGGGCCCTACGAGCAGTACTTC	CASSAAGPYEQYF
TRBV24-1	.	14	TRBJ1-5	.	TGTGCCACTCTCCCCGGGACACGAAATCAGCCCCAGCATTTT	CATLPGTRNQPQHF
TRBV2	.	15	TRBJ2-7	.	TGTGCCACCCGGGACAAGGGACCCAAGGGGGACGAGCAGTACTTC	CATRDKGPKGDEQYF
TRBV15	TRBD1	14	TRBJ2-7	many	TGTGCCACCAGCAGGGACAGGGGGCCCTACGAGCAGTACTTC	CATSRDRGPYEQYF
TRBV27	TRBD1	14	TRBJ1-1	few	TGTGCCAGCAGGGAACAGGGGGCGAGGACTGAAGCTTTCTTT	CASREQGARTEAFF
TRBV12-3/TRBV12-4	TRBD1	13	TRBJ2-7	.	TGTGCCAGCAGCTCTGGGACAGCCCCGATGGAGTACTTC	CASSSGTAPMEYF
TRBV4-1	.	16	TRBJ1-4	.	TGCGCCAGCAGCCAAGAGCCAGCGTCGACTAATGAAAAACTGTTTTTT	CASSQEPASTNEKLFF
TRBV28	TRBD1	13	TRBJ1-2	.	TGTGCCAGCAGGCTCGACAGGGGAAGAGGCTACACCTTC	CASRLDRGRGYTF
TRBV10-3	.	15	TRBJ2-6	.	TGTGCCATCAGTGAGACGGGCTCTGGGGCCAACGTCCTGACTTTC	CAISETGSGANVLTF
TRBV6-5	TRBD2	14	TRBJ2-5	.	TGTGCCAGCAGTCGCGGGACTACCCAAGAGACCCAGTACTTC	CASSRGTTQETQYF
TRBV6-2/TRBV6-3	TRBD1	13	TRBJ2-3	.	TGTGCCAGCAGCCAATGGACAGGGCATACGCAGTATTTT	CASSQWTGHTQYF
TRBV18	.	12	TRBJ2-7	.	TGTGCCAGCTCACCCCCGGAGGGCGAGCAGTACTTC	CASSPPEGEQYF
TRBV27	TRBD2	16	TRBJ2-3	once	TGTGCCAGCAGTTTCACCGGGACTAGGAAGATGGATACGCAGTATTTT	CASSFTGTRKMDTQYF
TRBV7-2	.	14	TRBJ2-7	.	TGTGCCAGCAGCTCCAGACGGGGTGGGAACGAGCAGTACTTC	CASSSRRGGNEQYF
TRBV19	TRBD2	16	TRBJ2-7	.	TGTGCCAGTAGTATCCGGCCGGGGGGTCAAAGGAACGAGCAGTACTTC	CASSIRPGGQRNEQYF
TRBV19	TRBD2	16	TRBJ2-5	once	TGTGCCAGTAGCCCATGGACTAGCGGGATACGGGAGACCCAGTACTTC	CASSPWTSGIRETQYF
TRBV7-9	TRBD1	13	TRBJ2-1	.	TGTGCCAGCAGGCCCGGACAGGGGCATGAGCAGTTCTTC	CASRPGQGHEQFF
TRBV7-9	.	13	TRBJ1-4	.	TGTGCCAGCACGTGGGGAGCAAATGAAAAACTGTTTTTT	CASTWGANEKLFF
TRBV7-9	TRBD1	15	TRBJ1-4	.	TGTGCCAGCAGCTCCCGTGGGACAGGGGATGAAAAACTGTTTTTT	CASSSRGTGDEKLFF
TRBV9	TRBD2	14	TRBJ2-1	.	TGTGCCAGCAGCACGGGACTAGCCTACAATGAGCAGTTCTTC	CASSTGLAYNEQFF
TRBV28	.	16	TRBJ2-3	.	TGTGCCAGCACCGTTGCCAGGGTAGGAGGCACAGATACGCAGTATTTT	CASTVARVGGTDTQYF
TRBV3-1/TRBV3-2	.	14	TRBJ2-7	once	TGTGCCAGCAGCCCCTGGAGCAGGGCGGACGAGCAGTACTTC	CASSPWSRADEQYF
TRBV5-1	TRBD1	14	TRBJ1-4	.	TGCGCCAGCAGCCTCGGACAGGGGAGAGAAAAACTGTTTTTT	CASSLGQGREKLFF
TRBV21-1	.	16	TRBJ1-1	.	TGTGCCAGCAGCAAAGCGCGTGGCGGATTGAACACTGAAGCTTTCTTT	CASSKARGGLNTEAFF
TRBV9	TRBD1	16	TRBJ2-7	.	TGTGCCAGCAGCAGCCCCCCAGGGGGCGGATCGAACGAGCAGTACTTC	CASSSPPGGGSNEQYF
TRBV9	.	14	TRBJ1-1	.	TGTGCCAGCAGCGCGCCAGGGGACCCGCCTGAAGCTTTCTTT	CASSAPGDPPEAFF
TRBV6-5	.	15	TRBJ1-3	.	TGTGCCAGCAGGAGGACTGCCACCTCTGGAAACACCATATATTTT	CASRRTATSGNTIYF
TRBV5-5	.	15	TRBJ1-5	.	TGTGCCAGCAGCGATTCTGGGGCCCCTCATCAGCCCCAGCATTTT	CASSDSGAPHQPQHF
TRBV6-6	TRBD2	15	TRBJ2-7	.	TGTGCCAGCAGTAACCTTAGCGGGAGGACCTCGGAGCAGTACTTC	CASSNLSGRTSEQYF
TRBV27	.	13	TRBJ1-4	once	TGTGCCAGCGGCGTGGGGCCCGAGGAAAAACTGTTTTTT	CASGVGPEEKLFF
TRBV25-1	.	14	TRBJ2-7	.	TGTGCCAGCAGTGAAGGGCAGCTATACCACGAGCAGTACTTC	CASSEGQLYHEQYF
TRBV3-1/TRBV3-2	TRBD1	19	TRBJ1-6	.	TGTGCCAGCAGCCAAGAGGGCGTCAGGGGGCTTATTATTGATTCACCCCTCCACTTT	CASSQEGVRGLIIDSPLHF
TRBV10-3	TRBD2	14	TRBJ2-5	.	TGTGCCATCAGTGACGCGGGGGGCCAAGAGACCCAGTACTTC	CAISDAGGQETQYF
TRBV9	TRBD1	14	TRBJ1-1	.	TGTGCCAGCAGCGCGGCCGGGACAGGGGTTCGGGCTTTCTTT	CASSAAGTGVRAFF
TRBV6-5	TRBD1	15	TRBJ2-7	.	TGTGCCAGCAGTATGACGGACAGGTCCACCTACGAGCAGTACTTC	CASSMTDRSTYEQYF
TRBV6-2/TRBV6-3	.	13	TRBJ1-1	.	TGTGCCAGCAGTTACTCGAGGGCGACTGAAGCTTTCTTT	CASSYSRATEAFF
TRBV6-5	.	11	TRBJ2-7	few	TGTGCCAGCAGTCAGACAGGCGAGCAGTACTTC	CASSQTGEQYF
TRBV12-5	.	15	TRBJ1-2	.	TGTGCTAGTGGTCCACACAGGGATATAGACTATGGCTACACCTTC	CASGPHRDIDYGYTF
TRBV19	TRBD1	15	TRBJ1-2	once	TGTGCCAGTAGTGACCGGGACAGGGTGGGCCGGGGCTACACCTTC	CASSDRDRVGRGYTF
TRBV5-1	.	15	TRBJ1-3	.	TGCGCCAGCAGCCCGGACACTTACTCTGGAAACACCATATATTTT	CASSPDTYSGNTIYF
TRBV7-8	TRBD2	19	TRBJ2-2	.	TGTGCCAGCAGCTTAACGACGGGACTAGCGGGAGGAAACACCGGGGAGCTGTTTTTT	CASSLTTGLAGGNTGELFF
TRBV7-2	TRBD1	17	TRBJ2-7	.	TGTGCCAGCAGCTTAGCGGGGCCGGGACAGGGTTGGTACGAGCAGTACTTC	CASSLAGPGQGWYEQYF
TRBV30	TRBD2	21	TRBJ2-3	.	TGTGCCTGGAGTGTAGTTCGACTAGCGGGCGGTGAGGGGGGGGCTAGAGATACGCAGTATTTT	CAWSVVRLAGGEGGARDTQYF
TRBV18	.	17	TRBJ1-4	.	TGTGCCAGCTCACCACCGGGCAGGGGTGTGACTAATGAAAAACTGTTTTTT	CASSPPGRGVTNEKLFF
TRBV12-5	TRBD2	18	TRBJ2-2	.	TGTGCTAGTGGTTTCACTACGCTGACTAGCGAGCTAGGCGGGGAGCTGTTTTTT	CASGFTTLTSELGGELFF
TRBV12-3/TRBV12-4	TRBD1	12	TRBJ1-6	once	TGTGCCAGCACCCAGGGGGTCTCACCCCTCCACTTT	CASTQGVSPLHF
TRBV10-2	.	13	TRBJ1-4	.	TGCGCCAGCAGTCGGCAGGGAAAAGAAAAACTGTTTTTT	CASSRQGKEKLFF
TRBV5-1	TRBD2	14	TRBJ2-7	.	TGCGCCAGCTCAACTAGCGGGAGCTCCTACGAGCAGTACTTC	CASSTSGSSYEQYF
TRBV7-8	.	20	TRBJ2-3	.	TGTGCCAGCAGCTCAGTCTTTCCAGGGACAACCCAGGACGGCACAGATACGCAGTATTTT	CASSSVFPGTTQDGTDTQYF
TRBV5-5	.	13	TRBJ2-3	.	TGTGCCAGCAGCTTGGGTATTGCAGATACGCAGTATTTT	CASSLGIADTQYF
TRBV19	TRBD1	17	TRBJ2-6	.	TGTGCCAGTAGACGACAGGGGCAAGTTTCTGGGGCCAACGTCCTGACTTTC	CASRRQGQVSGANVLTF